The 18 T cell receptor beta chains below were found in one sample sequenced in a study of T-cell reconstitution after alpha-beta-depleted transplantation in children. As it was prepared, the TCRbeta library received unique molecular identifiers. Each CDR3 protein gets one entry after TCRdb re-called the PCR reads with MiXCR. The top ten clones hold around a quarter of a sample with roughly 300,000 distinct CDR3 sequences, about 9.9% of them seen once. The starting material was peripheral blood, obtained 180 days after TCRalphabeta/CD19-depleted stem cell transplant. These receptors originate from a male patient under 10 years old who had a stem cell transplant for chronic granulomatous disease, so the T cells may come from the graft donor.

This clonotype was recorded at least ten times. The chain joins TRBV29-1 to TRBJ2-7; D may be TRBD2 (5 bases). Germline values: CDR1 SQVTM, CDR2 ANQGSEA. Trimming removed 5 bases from V and 1 base from J, with 12 bases in between. The CDR3 loop spans 13 amino acids. The CDR3 is CSVSKAASYEQYF. In nucleotides, the CDR3 is TGCAGCGTTTCAAAAGCGGCATCCTACGAGCAGTACTTC.

This clonotype was seen ten or more times. The chain joins TRBV4-3 to TRBJ2-1; D is perhaps TRBD1 (5 bases). Deletions cut 4 bases from V and 5 bases from J, with 9 bases between. Germline V lookup: CDR1 LGHNA, CDR2 YSLEER. This CDR3 comprises 13 residues. CDR3 in amino acids: CASSRGHNNEQFF. The CDR3 nucleotides are TGCGCCAGCAGCCGCGGACACAACAATGAGCAGTTCTTC.

This clonotype was observed at least ten times. V gene TRBV29-1 combines with J gene TRBJ2-1; 9 nucleotides agree with TRBD2. Germline V CDR1 and CDR2: SQVTM, ANQGSEA. The CDR3 is 14 amino acids. Losses at the gene ends were 2 bases for V and 3 bases for J; bases not matched to a gene: 2. The CDR3: CSVERAGGYNEQFF. For the CDR3, the DNA is TGCAGCGTTGAACGAGCGGGGGGCTACAATGAGCAGTTCTTC.

This clonotype was detected ten times or more. The chain joins TRBV21-1 to TRBJ2-7; the table's TRBD2 call for D was not verified on the DNA. TRBV21-1 is shown as a pseudogene. The CDR3 has 16 amino acids. The CDR3 is CASSKAEWRGINEQYF. DNA of the CDR3: TGTGCCAGCAGCAAAGCTGAGTGGAGGGGAATCAACGAGCAGTACTTC.

Turning to this clonotype: A much larger clone lies one base from this, so it may be a read error. The rearrangement joins TRBV5-5 to TRBJ2-2; D call uncertain. V was shortened by 3 bases and J by 8 bases, with 17 bases between the two germline ends. Germline loops: CDR1 SGHKS, CDR2 YYEKEE (reference sequence). This CDR3 spans 15 amino acids. CDR3 protein: CASSSLRRAAGELFF. The CDR3, as DNA: TGTGCCAGCAGCTCACTCAGGAGAGCCGCTGGGGAGCTGTTTTTT.

This clonotype was observed many times. The chain uses TRBV29-1 and TRBJ2-3; maybe TRBD2 (5 bases). The V gene's germline CDR1 is SQVTM and CDR2 ANQGSEA. The CDR3 is 13 amino acids. Trimming removed 6 bases from V and 3 bases from J, with 13 bases in between. The CDR3 DNA follows: TGCAGCGTCCCGACGTGGAGGACAGATACGCAGTATTTT. Its translation is CSVPTWRTDTQYF.

The V call is TRBV3-1, the J call TRBJ1-1; no reliable D call. Germline lookup yields CDR1 LGHDT and CDR2 YNNKEL (reference sequence). This CDR3 contains 13 residues. The ends were cut back, 4 bases at V and 4 bases at J, with 10 bases in the middle. This chain's CDR3 is CASSRGSFTEAFF. DNA for the CDR3: TGTGCCAGCAGCCGAGGGAGTTTCACTGAAGCTTTCTTT.

In its sample, this clonotype was seen many times. The CDR3 spells CASSTGHIAKNIQYF. For the CDR3, the DNA is TGTGCCAGCAGTACGGGTCACATAGCCAAAAACATTCAGTACTTC. This chain uses TRBV27 with TRBJ2-4; D uncertain. Trimming cost V 5 bases and J 0 bases, with 11 bases left between them. This CDR3 is built from 15 residues. Germline V gives CDR1 MNHEY, CDR2 SMNVEV (reference sequence).

This clonotype was picked up many times. The chain has TRBV20-1 and TRBJ2-5, with D perhaps matching TRBD2 (6 bases). Germline values: CDR1 DFQATT, CDR2 SNEGSKA (reference sequence). The CDR3 length is 16 residues. Trimming left V 0 bases short and J 0 bases short, with 14 bases between. The CDR3 sequence: CSARDWRVGNQETQYF. In nucleotides, the CDR3 is TGCAGTGCTAGAGATTGGAGGGTAGGGAACCAAGAGACCCAGTACTTC.

This clonotype occurred many times. The V gene is TRBV29-1, the J gene TRBJ2-7; D is possibly TRBD1 or TRBD2 (5 bases each). The CDR3 length is 12 residues. The V gene's germline CDR1 is SQVTM and CDR2 ANQGSEA. V lost 5 bases and J 0 bases, leaving 8 bases between the germline ends. The CDR3 DNA reads as TGCAGCGTTCAGGGAGACTCCTACGAGCAGTACTTC. Encoded protein: CSVQGDSYEQYF.

A note on this clonotype: A much more abundant neighbour one base away suggests this may be a read error. The V call is TRBV5-1, the J call TRBJ2-1; 7 bases match TRBD2. Germline V gene lookup returns CDR1 SGHRS and CDR2 YFSETQ. CDR3 length: 17 amino acids. V gave up 4 bases and J gave up 2 bases; unmatched junction bases: 12. The CDR3 spells CASSTVWGGPPYNEQFF. In nucleotides, the CDR3 is TGCGCCAGCAGCACAGTTTGGGGGGGTCCGCCCTACAATGAGCAGTTCTTC. Complete variable domain (other parts from reference TRBV5-1 and TRBJ2-1): KAGVTQTPRYLIKTRGQQVTLSCSPISGHRSVSWYQQTPGQGLQFLFEYFSETQRNKGNFPGRFSGRQFSNSRSEMNVSTLELGDSALYLCASSTVWGGPPYNEQFFGPGTRLTVL.

This clonotype came up many times. CDR3 sequence reads: CSARDRVSYNEQFF. The CDR3 nucleotides read TGCAGTGCCCGCGACAGGGTATCCTACAATGAGCAGTTCTTC. This chain uses TRBV20-1 with TRBJ2-1, with 7 positions matching TRBD1. Germline CDR1 DFQATT, CDR2 SNEGSKA (reference sequence). The V and J ends lost 6 bases and 1 base, in that order; junction bases with no gene match: 6. This CDR3 contains 14 residues.

To note about this clonotype: A much larger clone lies a single base off, so this may be a read error. V usage is TRBV11-2 and J usage is TRBJ1-1; tentatively, D is TRBD1 (5 bases). The germline CDR1 and CDR2 sequences are SGHAT and FQNNGV. The CDR3 is made up of 15 amino acids. The CDR3 region has the DNA TGTGCCAGCAGCTTAGGACCGGGGCGGAACACTGAAGCTTGCTTT. This sequence encodes CASSLGPGRNTEACF.

This clonotype was seen many times. CDR3 region: CASSLEENYGYTF. CDR3 DNA: TGCGCCAGCAGCTTAGAGGAGAACTATGGCTACACCTTC. The chain recombines TRBV5-1 with TRBJ1-2; D gene ambiguous. The V gene lost 2 bases and the J gene lost 2 bases, with 7 bases spanning the gap. CDR1 SGHRS and CDR2 YFSETQ come from the germline V gene. The CDR3 runs to 13 residues.

This clonotype was observed a handful of times. The chain uses TRBV5-4 and TRBJ2-1, with 10 bases aligning to TRBD1. Germline V gene lookup returns CDR1 SGHNT and CDR2 YYREEE (reference sequence). CDR3 length: 17 residues. V lost 4 bases, J lost 6 bases, and 13 bases stayed unmatched. Written as DNA, the CDR3 is TGTGCCAGCAGCCTGCCTACTCTCGGGACAGGGGTCAATGAGCAGTTCTTC. Translated, it gives CASSLPTLGTGVNEQFF.

This clonotype was found many times. The chain has TRBV12-3 or TRBV12-4 and TRBJ2-7; D gene unclear. Trimming cost V 3 bases and J 4 bases, with 7 bases left between them. The CDR3 sequence is 12 residues long. The CDR3 reads CASSFSEYEQYF. DNA of the CDR3: TGTGCCAGCAGTTTTTCGGAGTACGAGCAGTACTTC.

As for this clonotype: A read error may be the cause here, since a much bigger clone is one base away. V is TRBV3-1 and J is TRBJ1-2, with 9 positions matching TRBD1. There are 14 residues in the CDR3. The V gene's germline CDR1 is LGHDT and CDR2 YNNKEL (reference sequence). The CDR3: CASSQGWTGDGYAF. The CDR3 nucleotides are TGTGCCAGCAGCCAAGGATGGACAGGGGATGGCTACGCCTTC.

The chain has TRBV12-3 or TRBV12-4 and TRBJ1-4; TRBD1 agrees at 8 bases. The trim removed 4 bases at V and 8 bases at J, leaving 6 bases unmatched. This CDR3 spans 14 amino acids. This CDR3 reads CASSYRGRDEKLFF. The CDR3 DNA sequence: TGTGCCAGCAGTTACAGGGGGAGAGACGAAAAACTGTTTTTT.